The next 14 T cell receptor beta chains were all read from a single sample in a study of control samples from healthy donors and cancer patients. TCRdb's table, derived via immunoSEQ multiplex PCR, lists solely in-frame clones and lacks some. The repertoire consists of about 77,000 clones, with 85% to 95% occurring once and the leading ten covering approximately 5.8%. The sample taken for sequencing was blood. Receptor source: a woman aged 55-70 years in good health.

This clone was seen once. The chain recombines TRBV6-5 with TRBJ2-7; D is unclear. Germline V gene lookup returns CDR1 MNHEY and CDR2 SVGAGI. The CDR3 covers 13 residues. Deletions cut 3 bases from V and 5 bases from J, with 11 bases between. The CDR3 protein is CASSYPASNEQYF. CDR3 coding DNA: TGTGCCAGCAGTTATCCCGCGTCCAACGAGCAGTACTTC.

The gene calls are TRBV7-2 and TRBJ2-1, with 12 bases that match TRBD2. V lost 1 base to trimming and J lost 7 bases; unmatched junction nucleotides: 5. Germline V gene data show CDR1 as SGHTA and CDR2 as FQGNSA. The CDR3 contains 16 residues. CDR3 DNA sequence: TGTGCCAGCAGCTTAGTCATCACTAGCGGGAGGAATGAGCAGTTCTTC. Protein product: CASSLVITSGRNEQFF.

This clone was counted once. The chain combines TRBV7-9 with TRBJ1-5, with TRBD1 matching over 11 bases. Looked up from germline, CDR1 is SEHNR and CDR2 is FQNEAQ (reference sequence). The CDR3 extends over 17 amino acids. V was pared by 5 bases and J by 1 base, with 7 bases of the junction left unmatched. As DNA, the CDR3 is TGTGCCAGCAGCCCGGGACAGGGGGAATGGAGCAATCAGCCCCAGCATTTT. It is translated as CASSPGQGEWSNQPQHF.

This clone has just one count. The chain couples TRBV5-4 to TRBJ2-2, with 7 bases lining up with TRBD1. Germline CDR1 is SGHNT and CDR2 is YYREEE (reference sequence). This CDR3 spans 17 amino acids. V shed 3 bases, J shed 6 bases, and the junction held 14 bases outside the gene matches. The CDR3 reads CASSSPQTGQLAGELFF. In DNA form, the CDR3 reads TGTGCCAGCAGCTCCCCCCAGACAGGGCAGTTGGCCGGGGAGCTGTTTTTT. Using reference TRBV5-4 and TRBJ2-2 for the parts outside the CDR3, the full variable domain is ETGVTQSPTHLIKTRGQQVTLRCSSQSGHNTVSWYQQALGQGPQFIFQYYREEENGRGNFPPRFSGLQFPNYSSELNVNALELDDSALYLCASSSPQTGQLAGELFFGEGSRLTVL.

The genes are TRBV7-2 and TRBJ1-2; a weak D match, TRBD1 (5 bases). From germline, CDR1 is SGHTA and CDR2 FQGNSA. Trimming left V 5 bases short and J 12 bases short, with 19 bases between. The CDR3 runs 13 residues. The CDR3 nucleotides read TGTGCCAGCAGCCCATTAAGAGGGGACGCAAACACCTTC. It codes for CASSPLRGDANTF.

This chain uses TRBV7-8 with TRBJ2-5; D is perhaps TRBD2 (5 bases). The CDR3 totals 14 residues. The germline V gene encodes CDR1 SGHVS and CDR2 FQNEAQ. Deletions cut 4 bases from V and 4 bases from J, with 13 bases between. The CDR3 sequence: CASSSLERAETQYF. DNA of the CDR3: TGTGCCAGCAGCTCACTAGAACGGGCAGAGACCCAGTACTTC.

The chain carries TRBV28 and TRBJ2-2; D gene ambiguous. The CDR3 length is 13 residues. V lost 1 base to trimming and J lost 4 bases, with 4 bases between them. CDR1 and CDR2 from the germline V gene are MDHEN and SYDVKM. The CDR3 is CASSLSITGELFF. CDR3 sequence (DNA): TGTGCCAGCAGTTTATCTATCACCGGGGAGCTGTTTTTT.

The chain has TRBV28 and TRBJ1-2; D is possibly TRBD1 (6 bases). The V gene lost 1 base and the J gene lost 0 bases, with 18 bases spanning the gap. Germline V lookup: CDR1 MDHEN, CDR2 SYDVKM. CDR3 size: 18 residues. Here the CDR3 DNA reads TGTGCCAGCAGTTTATCCCTTTCCAGGGACACCCCTAACTATGGCTACACCTTC. Translation gives CASSLSLSRDTPNYGYTF.

The V and J genes are TRBV6-6 and TRBJ1-2; 7 bases map to TRBD1. The germline gives CDR1 MNHNY, CDR2 SVGAGI (reference sequence). The CDR3 is 12 amino acids. Germline trimming cut 7 bases from V and 13 bases from J; bases unmatched to any gene: 12. CDR3 loop: CASTESGGQPTF. CDR3 nucleotide sequence: TGTGCCAGCACCGAGTCAGGGGGACAACCCACCTTC.

The V and J genes are TRBV6-6 and TRBJ2-7; 9 bases line up with TRBD1. CDR1 is MNHNY and CDR2 is SVGAGI in the germline V gene (reference sequence). The CDR3 is 14 residues long. With 7 bases clipped from V and 5 bases from J, the junction kept 9 bases outside the gene matches. CDR3 coding DNA: TGTGCCAGCAACCTCCGGGACAGGGCCCACGAGCAGTACTTC. The encoded protein is CASNLRDRAHEQYF.

The gene calls are TRBV3-1 (or the pseudogene TRBV3-2) and TRBJ1-5; the match to TRBD1 covers 8 bases. After removal of 4 bases from V and 1 base from J, the junction contained 3 bases not matched to a gene. Germline loops: CDR1 LGHDT, CDR2 YNNKEL (reference sequence). This CDR3 is built from 15 residues. CDR3 bases: TGTGCCAGCAGCCTCGGACAGGGAAGCAATCAGCCCCAGCATTTT. This codes for CASSLGQGSNQPQHF.

The V and J genes are TRBV30 and TRBJ1-2; D gene ambiguous. Germline V CDR1 and CDR2: GTSNPN, SVGIG (reference sequence). The germline V and J ends were trimmed by 8 bases and 10 bases, with 23 bases remaining between them. CDR3 length equals 13 residues. The CDR3 reads CARTASLIGPYTF. The CDR3 DNA sequence: TGTGCCCGAACCGCTTCACTTATAGGGCCCTACACCTTC.

This clone has just one count. The chain uses TRBV11-2 and TRBJ1-6, with D possibly matching TRBD1 (6 bases). The CDR3 is 13 residues long. CDR1 is SGHAT, CDR2 FQNNGV, per germline. Trimming pared 10 bases from V and 9 bases from J, leaving 16 bases between. The CDR3 DNA is TGTGCCACCGCCAGGGGTTATGGTTCACCCCTCCACTTT. The encoded protein is CATARGYGSPLHF.

The chain is built from TRBV6-2 or TRBV6-3 and TRBJ1-5; 8 positions match TRBD1. The CDR3 contains 19 residues. Germline values: CDR1 MNHEY, CDR2 SVGEGT. V was clipped by 5 bases and J by 0 bases; unmatched bases: 15. The CDR3 loop reads CASSRRRQQGDYSNQPQHF. CDR3 coding DNA: TGTGCCAGCAGTAGACGCCGCCAACAGGGGGATTATAGCAATCAGCCCCAGCATTTT.